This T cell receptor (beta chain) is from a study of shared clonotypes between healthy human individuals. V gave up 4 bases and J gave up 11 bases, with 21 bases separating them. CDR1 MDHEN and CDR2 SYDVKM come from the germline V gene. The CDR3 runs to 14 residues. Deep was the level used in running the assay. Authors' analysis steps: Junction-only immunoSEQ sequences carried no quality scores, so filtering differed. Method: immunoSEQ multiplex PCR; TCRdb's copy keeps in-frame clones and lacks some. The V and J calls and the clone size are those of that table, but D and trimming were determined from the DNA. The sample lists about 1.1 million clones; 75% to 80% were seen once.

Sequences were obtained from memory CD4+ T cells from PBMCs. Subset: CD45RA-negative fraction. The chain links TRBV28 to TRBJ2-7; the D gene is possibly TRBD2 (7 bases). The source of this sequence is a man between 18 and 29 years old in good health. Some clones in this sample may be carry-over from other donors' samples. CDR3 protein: CASSSPGQGGGEYF. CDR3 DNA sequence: TGTGCCAGCAGTTCCCCCGGACAAGGAGGGGGGGAGTACTTC.